Listed here is a single T cell receptor (beta chain). Its antigen remains unknown. Blood got drawn at baseline, again on cycle 4 day 1, and then on cycle 7 day 1. V was cut by 5 bases and J by 7 bases, with 17 bases left in between. Per germline, CDR1 LNHDA and CDR2 SQIVND (reference sequence). The CDR3 totals 14 residues. The record originates from a study of OX40 agonist ivuxolimab in advanced cancers. Study overall: Patients were dosed intravenously with ivuxolimab at 0.01 to 10 mg/kg every 2 weeks. Age averaged around 60 years (range about 23 to 80), and roughly 82% were male. Whole-study results and caveats: Relative to CD4+ cells, CD8+ T cells on average had more expanded clones.

Here immunoSEQ multiplex PCR was the method, and the copy in TCRdb shows in-frame clones only, minus some. The sample holds 20,000 to 25,000 clones, about 80% seen once. Here the sequenced sample was CD4+ or CD8+ T cells sorted from blood, taken in a trial of the OX40 agonist ivuxolimab. This clonotype was obtained from an adult with an advanced solid tumor such as melanoma, head and neck, liver or kidney cancer. The J gene is TRBJ2-5, the V gene TRBV19; D not certain. The DNA of the CDR3 is TGTGCCAGTAGTTTATCGGACGTTCTAGGGACCCAGTACTTC. It translates to CASSLSDVLGTQYF. Combining the CDR3 with reference TRBV19 and TRBJ2-5 gives the whole variable domain DGGITQSPKYLFRKEGQNVTLSCEQNLNHDAMYWYRQDPGQGLRLIYYSQIVNDFQKGDIAEGYSVSREKKESFPLTVTSAQKNPTAFYLCASSLSDVLGTQYFGPGTRLLVL.